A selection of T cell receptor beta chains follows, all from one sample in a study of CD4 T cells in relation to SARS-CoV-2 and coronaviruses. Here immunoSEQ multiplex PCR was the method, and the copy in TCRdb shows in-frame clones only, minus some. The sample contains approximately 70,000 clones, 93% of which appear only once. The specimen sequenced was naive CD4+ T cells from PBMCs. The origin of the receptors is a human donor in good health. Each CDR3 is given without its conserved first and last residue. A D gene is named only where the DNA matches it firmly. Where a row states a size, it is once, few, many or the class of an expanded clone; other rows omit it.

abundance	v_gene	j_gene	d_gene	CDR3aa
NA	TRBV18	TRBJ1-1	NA	ASSAGRNTEAF
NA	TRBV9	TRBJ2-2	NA	ASSVDREVSTGELF
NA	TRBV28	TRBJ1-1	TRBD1	ASTSFRGITEAF
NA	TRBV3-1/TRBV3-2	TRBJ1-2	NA	ASSPQGIRGYT
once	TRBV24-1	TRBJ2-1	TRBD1	ATSGSDRGRSYNEQF
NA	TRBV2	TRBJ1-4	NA	ASSVFQGSNEKLF
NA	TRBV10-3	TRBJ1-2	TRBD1	AIRSGQGGYGYT
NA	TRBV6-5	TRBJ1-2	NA	ATLRGAEFGYT
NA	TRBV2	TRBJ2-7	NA	ASSWDSPLASNTYEQY
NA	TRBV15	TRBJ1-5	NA	ATSSPRAPGDQPQH
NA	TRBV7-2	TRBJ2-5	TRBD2	ASSSEGGSGGQETQY
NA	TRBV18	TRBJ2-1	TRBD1	ASSPGTGHNEQF
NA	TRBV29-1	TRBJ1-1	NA	SVTAGAGPEAF
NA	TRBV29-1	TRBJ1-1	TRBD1	SVEETGDTEAF
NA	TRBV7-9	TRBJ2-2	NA	ASDTANTGELF
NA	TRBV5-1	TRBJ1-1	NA	ASRRAGLSMNTEAF
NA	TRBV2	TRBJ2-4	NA	ASSPTMGENIQY
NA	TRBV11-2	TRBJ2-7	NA	ASSPAPLFEQY
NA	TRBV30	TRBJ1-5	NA	AWTFGKGLGQPQH
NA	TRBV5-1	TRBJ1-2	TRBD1	ASSMGDRGYGYT
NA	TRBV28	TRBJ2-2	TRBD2	ASSLLIITSGTSYTGELF
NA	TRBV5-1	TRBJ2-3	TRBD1	ASSLYDRDTDTQY
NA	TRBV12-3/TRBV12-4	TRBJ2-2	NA	ASMATYTGELF
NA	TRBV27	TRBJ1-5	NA	ASSRRRPDTNQPQH
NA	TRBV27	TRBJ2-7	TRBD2	ASSSVATSGTYEQY
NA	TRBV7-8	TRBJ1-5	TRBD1	ASSHFGTGDQPQH
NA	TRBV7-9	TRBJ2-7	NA	ASSIRNPRGRSYEQY
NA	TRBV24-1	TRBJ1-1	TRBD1	ATSESAGGNTEAF
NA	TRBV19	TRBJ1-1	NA	ASSPSRAETTEAF
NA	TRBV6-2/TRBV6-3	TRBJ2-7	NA	ASSKGQYEQY
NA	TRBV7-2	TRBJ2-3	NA	ASRSRGSTDTQY
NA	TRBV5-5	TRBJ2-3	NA	ASSLPPGPGY
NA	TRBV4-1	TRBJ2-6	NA	ASSQEGAPGANVLT